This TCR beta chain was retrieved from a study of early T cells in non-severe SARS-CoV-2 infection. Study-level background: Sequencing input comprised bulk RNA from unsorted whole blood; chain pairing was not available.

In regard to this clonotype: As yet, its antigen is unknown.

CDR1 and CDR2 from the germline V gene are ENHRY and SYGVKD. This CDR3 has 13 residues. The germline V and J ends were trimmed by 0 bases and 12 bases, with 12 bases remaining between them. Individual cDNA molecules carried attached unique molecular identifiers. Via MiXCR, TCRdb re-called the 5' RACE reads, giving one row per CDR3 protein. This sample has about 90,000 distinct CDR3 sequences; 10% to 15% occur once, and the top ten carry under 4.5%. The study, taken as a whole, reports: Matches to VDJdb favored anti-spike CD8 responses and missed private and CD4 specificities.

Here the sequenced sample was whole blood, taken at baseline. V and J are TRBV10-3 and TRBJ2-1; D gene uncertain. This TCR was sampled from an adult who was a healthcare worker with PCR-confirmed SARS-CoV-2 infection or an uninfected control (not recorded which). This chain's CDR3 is CAISESISRVQFF. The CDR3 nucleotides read TGTGCCATCAGTGAGTCGATTAGCAGAGTGCAGTTCTTC.